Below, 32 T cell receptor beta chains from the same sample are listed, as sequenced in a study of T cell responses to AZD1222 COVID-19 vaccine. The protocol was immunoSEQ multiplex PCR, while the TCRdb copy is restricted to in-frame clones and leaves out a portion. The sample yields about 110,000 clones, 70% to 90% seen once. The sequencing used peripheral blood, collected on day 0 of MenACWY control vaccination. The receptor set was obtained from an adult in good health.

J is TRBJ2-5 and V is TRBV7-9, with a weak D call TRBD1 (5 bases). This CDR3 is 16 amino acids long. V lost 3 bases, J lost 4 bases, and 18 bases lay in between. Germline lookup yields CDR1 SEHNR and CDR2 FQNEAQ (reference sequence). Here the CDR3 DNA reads TGTGCCAGCAGCTTTGGGCCGATGGGCCAGGGAGAGACCCAGTACTTC. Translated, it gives CASSFGPMGQGETQYF. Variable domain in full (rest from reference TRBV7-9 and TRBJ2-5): DTGVSQNPRHKITKRGQNVTFRCDPISEHNRLYWYRQTLGQGPEFLTYFQNEAQLEKSRLLSDRFSAERPKGSFSTLEIQRTEQGDSAMYLCASSFGPMGQGETQYFGPGTRLLVL.

The chain's CDR3 is CASSEDREETQYF. CDR3 sequence (DNA): TGTGCCAGCAGCGAGGACAGAGAAGAGACCCAGTACTTC. V usage is TRBV9 and J usage is TRBJ2-5, with D perhaps matching TRBD1 (6 bases). The V gene's germline CDR1 is SGDLS and CDR2 YYNGEE. With 3 bases removed from V and 3 bases from J, the gap between germline ends came to 9 bases. This CDR3 has 13 amino acids. The full variable domain, with the rest looked up from reference TRBV9 and TRBJ2-5, is DSGVTQTPKHLITATGQRVTLRCSPRSGDLSVYWYQQSLDQGLQFLIQYYNGEERAKGNILERFSAQQFPDLHSELNLSSLELGDSALYFCASSEDREETQYFGPGTRLLVL.

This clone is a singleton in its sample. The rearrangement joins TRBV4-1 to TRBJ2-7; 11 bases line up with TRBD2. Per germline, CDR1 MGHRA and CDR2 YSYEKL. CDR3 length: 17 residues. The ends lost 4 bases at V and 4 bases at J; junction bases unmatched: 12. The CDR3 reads CASSPRVVAGGPYEQYF. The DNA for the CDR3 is TGCGCCAGCAGCCCCCGTGTGGTAGCGGGAGGGCCTTACGAGCAGTACTTC.

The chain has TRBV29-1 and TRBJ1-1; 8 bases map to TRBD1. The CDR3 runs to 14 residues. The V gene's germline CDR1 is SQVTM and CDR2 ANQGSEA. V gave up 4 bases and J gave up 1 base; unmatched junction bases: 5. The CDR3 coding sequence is TGCAGCGTTGCAACCGGGACAGGGAACACTGAAGCTTTCTTT. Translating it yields CSVATGTGNTEAFF.

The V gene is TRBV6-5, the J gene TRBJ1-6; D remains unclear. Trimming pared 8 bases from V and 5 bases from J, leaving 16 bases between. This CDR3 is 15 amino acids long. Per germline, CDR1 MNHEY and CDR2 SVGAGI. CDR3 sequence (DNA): TGTGCCAGCGGCCTCCCGCAGTCCCATAATTCACCCCTCCACTTT. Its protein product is CASGLPQSHNSPLHF.

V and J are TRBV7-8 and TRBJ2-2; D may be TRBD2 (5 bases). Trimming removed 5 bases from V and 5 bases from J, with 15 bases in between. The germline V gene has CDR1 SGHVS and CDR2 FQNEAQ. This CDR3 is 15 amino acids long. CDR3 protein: CASSPRGRGTGELFF. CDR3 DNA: TGTGCCAGCAGCCCCCGGGGTCGGGGAACCGGGGAGCTGTTTTTT.

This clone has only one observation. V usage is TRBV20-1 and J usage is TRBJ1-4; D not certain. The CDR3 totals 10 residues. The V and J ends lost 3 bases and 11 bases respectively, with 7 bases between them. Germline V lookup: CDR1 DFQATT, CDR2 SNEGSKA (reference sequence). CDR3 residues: CSASSGKLFF. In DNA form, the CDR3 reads TGCAGTGCTAGTTCCGGGAAACTGTTTTTT.

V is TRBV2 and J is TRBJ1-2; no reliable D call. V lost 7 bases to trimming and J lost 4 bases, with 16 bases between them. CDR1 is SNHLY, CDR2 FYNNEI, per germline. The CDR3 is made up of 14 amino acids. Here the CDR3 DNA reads TGTGCCAGCAAGCCGGACCGCCCTGCCTATGGCTACACCTTC. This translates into CASKPDRPAYGYTF.

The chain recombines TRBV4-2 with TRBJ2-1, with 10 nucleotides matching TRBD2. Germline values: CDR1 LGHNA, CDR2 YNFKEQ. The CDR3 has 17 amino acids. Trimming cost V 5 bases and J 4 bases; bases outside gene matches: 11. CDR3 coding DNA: TGTGCCAGCAGCAACCGTCCGCTAGCGGGGGAATACAATGAGCAGTTCTTC. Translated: CASSNRPLAGEYNEQFF.

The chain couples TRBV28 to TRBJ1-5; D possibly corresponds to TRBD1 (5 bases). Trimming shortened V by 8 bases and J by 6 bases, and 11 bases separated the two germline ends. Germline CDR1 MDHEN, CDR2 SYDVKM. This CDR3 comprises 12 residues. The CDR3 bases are TGTGCCAGCTTGAGGGACCCTCAGCCCCAGCATTTT. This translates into CASLRDPQPQHF.

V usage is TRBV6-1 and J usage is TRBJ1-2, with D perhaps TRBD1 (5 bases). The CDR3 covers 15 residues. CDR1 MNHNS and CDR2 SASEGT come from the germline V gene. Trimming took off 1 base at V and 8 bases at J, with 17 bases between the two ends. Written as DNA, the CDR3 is TGTGCCAGCAGTGAAGTAGATTCAGGGTTAATCGGCTACACCTTC. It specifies CASSEVDSGLIGYTF.

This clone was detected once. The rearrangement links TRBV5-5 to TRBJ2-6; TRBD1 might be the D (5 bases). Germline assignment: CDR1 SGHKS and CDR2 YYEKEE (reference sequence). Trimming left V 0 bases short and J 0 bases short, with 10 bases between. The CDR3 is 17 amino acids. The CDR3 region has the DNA TGTGCCAGCAGCTTGGAGGGGTTAAGCTCTGGGGCCAACGTCCTGACTTTC. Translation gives CASSLEGLSSGANVLTF. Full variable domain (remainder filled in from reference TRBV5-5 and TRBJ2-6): DAGVTQSPTHLIKTRGQQVTLRCSPISGHKSVSWYQQVLGQGPQFIFQYYEKEERGRGNFPDRFSARQFPNYSSELNVNALLLGDSALYLCASSLEGLSSGANVLTFGAGSRLTVL.

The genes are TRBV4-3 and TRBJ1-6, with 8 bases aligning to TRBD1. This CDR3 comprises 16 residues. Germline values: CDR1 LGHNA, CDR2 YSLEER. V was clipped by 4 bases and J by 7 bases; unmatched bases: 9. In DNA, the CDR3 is TGCGCCAGCAGCCCAGACCGGGACAGGAGGAATTCACCCCTCCACTTT. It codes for CASSPDRDRRNSPLHF.

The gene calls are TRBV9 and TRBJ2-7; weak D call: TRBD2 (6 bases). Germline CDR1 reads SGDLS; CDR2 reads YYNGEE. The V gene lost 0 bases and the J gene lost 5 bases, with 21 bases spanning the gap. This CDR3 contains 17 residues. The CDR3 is CASSVEGKGLRTDEQYF. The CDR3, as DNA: TGTGCCAGCAGCGTAGAAGGGAAGGGACTGCGCACCGACGAGCAGTACTTC.

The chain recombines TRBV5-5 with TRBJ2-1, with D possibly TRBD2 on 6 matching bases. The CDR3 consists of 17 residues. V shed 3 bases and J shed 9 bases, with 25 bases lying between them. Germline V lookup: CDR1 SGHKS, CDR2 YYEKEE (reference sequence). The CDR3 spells CASSCSNRDFICGEQFF. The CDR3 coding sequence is TGTGCCAGCAGCTGCTCGAACCGGGACTTTATTTGTGGTGAGCAGTTCTTC.

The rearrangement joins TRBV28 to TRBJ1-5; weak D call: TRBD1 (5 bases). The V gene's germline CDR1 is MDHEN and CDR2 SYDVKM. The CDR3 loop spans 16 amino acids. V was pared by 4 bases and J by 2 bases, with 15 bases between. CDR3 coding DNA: TGTGCCAGCAGTTCCACGGCGGGGCTTCGCAATCAGCCCCAGCATTTT. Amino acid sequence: CASSSTAGLRNQPQHF.

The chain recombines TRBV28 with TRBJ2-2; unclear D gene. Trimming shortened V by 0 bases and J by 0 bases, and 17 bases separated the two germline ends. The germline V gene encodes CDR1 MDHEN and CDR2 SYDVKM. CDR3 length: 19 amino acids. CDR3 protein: CASSLWGSLGRANTGELFF. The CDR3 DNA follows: TGTGCCAGCAGTTTATGGGGGTCCTTAGGCCGAGCGAACACCGGGGAGCTGTTTTTT. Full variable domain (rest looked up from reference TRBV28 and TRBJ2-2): DVKVTQSSRYLVKRTGEKVFLECVQDMDHENMFWYRQDPGLGLRLIYFSYDVKMKEKGDIPEGYSVSREKKERFSLILESASTNQTSMYLCASSLWGSLGRANTGELFFGEGSRLTVL.

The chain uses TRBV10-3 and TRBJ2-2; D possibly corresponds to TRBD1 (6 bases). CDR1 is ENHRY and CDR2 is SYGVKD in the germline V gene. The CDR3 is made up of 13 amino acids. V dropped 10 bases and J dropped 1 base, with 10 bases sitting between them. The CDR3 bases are TGTGCCACCGAAGGGGGGAACACCGGGGAGCTGTTTTTT. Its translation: CATEGGNTGELFF.

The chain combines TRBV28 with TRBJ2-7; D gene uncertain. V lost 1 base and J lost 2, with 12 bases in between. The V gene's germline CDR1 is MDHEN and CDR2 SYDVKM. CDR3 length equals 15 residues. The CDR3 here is CASSLSRSTPYEQYF. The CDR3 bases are TGTGCCAGCAGTTTATCCCGGTCTACCCCCTACGAGCAGTACTTC.

Here the CDR3 DNA reads TGTGCCAGCAGTTACTCGGGGACCGAGGTCTATGGCTACACCTTC. Protein: CASSYSGTEVYGYTF. The rearrangement links TRBV6-5 to TRBJ1-2; D may be TRBD1 (5 bases). The CDR3 covers 15 residues. V lost 0 bases and J 4 bases, leaving 12 bases between the germline ends. Germline CDR1 MNHEY, CDR2 SVGAGI.

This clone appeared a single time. The CDR3 here is CASSQTTGKNTEAFF. In DNA, the CDR3 is TGTGCCAGCAGCCAAACGACAGGGAAGAACACTGAAGCTTTCTTT. The J gene is TRBJ1-1, the V gene TRBV7-9; TRBD1 matches 7 bases. V lost 5 bases and J lost 1; bases outside the gene matches: 7. There are 15 residues in the CDR3. Germline V gene sequence: CDR1 SEHNR, CDR2 FQNEAQ (reference sequence).

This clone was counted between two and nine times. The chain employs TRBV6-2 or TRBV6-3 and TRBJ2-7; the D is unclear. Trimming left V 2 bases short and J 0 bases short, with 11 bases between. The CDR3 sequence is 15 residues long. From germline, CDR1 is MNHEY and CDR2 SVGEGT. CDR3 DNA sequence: TGTGCCAGCAGTTACAGGTGGTTGTCCTCCTACGAGCAGTACTTC. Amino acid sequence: CASSYRWLSSYEQYF.

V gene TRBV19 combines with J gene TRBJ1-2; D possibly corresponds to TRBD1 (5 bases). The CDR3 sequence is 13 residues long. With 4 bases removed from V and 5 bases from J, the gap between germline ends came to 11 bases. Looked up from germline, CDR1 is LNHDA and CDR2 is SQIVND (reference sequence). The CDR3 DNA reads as TGTGCCAGTAGTAAAGGGGATTCTTATGGCTACACCTTC. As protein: CASSKGDSYGYTF.

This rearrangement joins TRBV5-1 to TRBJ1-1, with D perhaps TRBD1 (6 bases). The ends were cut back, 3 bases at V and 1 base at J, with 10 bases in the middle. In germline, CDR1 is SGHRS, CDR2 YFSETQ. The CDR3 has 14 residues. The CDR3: CASSSGVRNTEAFF. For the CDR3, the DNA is TGCGCCAGCAGCTCAGGGGTGAGGAACACTGAAGCTTTCTTT.

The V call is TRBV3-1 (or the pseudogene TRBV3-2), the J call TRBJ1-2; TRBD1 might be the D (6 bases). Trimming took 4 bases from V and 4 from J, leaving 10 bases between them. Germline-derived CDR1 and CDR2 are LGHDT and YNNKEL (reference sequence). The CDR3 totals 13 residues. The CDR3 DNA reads TGTGCCAGCAGCCGGGACACGAGCTATGGCTACACCTTC. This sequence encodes CASSRDTSYGYTF.

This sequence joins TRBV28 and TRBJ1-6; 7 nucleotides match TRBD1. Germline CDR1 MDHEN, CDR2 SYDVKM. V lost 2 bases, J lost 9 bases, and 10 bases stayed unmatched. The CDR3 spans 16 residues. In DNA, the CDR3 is TGTGCCAGCAGTTTAATTTATGGGACAGCCTCTTCACCCCTCCACTTT. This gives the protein CASSLIYGTASSPLHF.

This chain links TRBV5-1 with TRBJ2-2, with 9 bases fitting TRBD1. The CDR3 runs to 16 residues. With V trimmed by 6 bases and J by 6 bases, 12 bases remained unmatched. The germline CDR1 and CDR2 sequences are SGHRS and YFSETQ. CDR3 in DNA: TGCGCCAGCACCCCGCCCCCACAGGGGGCAGCCGGGGAGCTGTTTTTT. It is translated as CASTPPPQGAAGELFF.

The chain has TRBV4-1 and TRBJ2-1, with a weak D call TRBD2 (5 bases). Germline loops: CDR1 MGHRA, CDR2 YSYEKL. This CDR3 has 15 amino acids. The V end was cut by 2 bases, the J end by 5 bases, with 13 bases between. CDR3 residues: CASSQFSGGDNEQFF. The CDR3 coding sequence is TGCGCCAGCAGCCAATTCAGCGGAGGAGACAATGAGCAGTTCTTC.

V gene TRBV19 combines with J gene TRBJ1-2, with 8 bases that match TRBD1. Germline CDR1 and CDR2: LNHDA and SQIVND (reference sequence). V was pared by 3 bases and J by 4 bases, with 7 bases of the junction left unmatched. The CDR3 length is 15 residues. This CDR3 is CASSIGGQGFYGYTF. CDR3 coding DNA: TGTGCCAGTAGTATCGGAGGACAGGGCTTCTATGGCTACACCTTC. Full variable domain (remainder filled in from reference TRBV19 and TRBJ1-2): DGGITQSPKYLFRKEGQNVTLSCEQNLNHDAMYWYRQDPGQGLRLIYYSQIVNDFQKGDIAEGYSVSREKKESFPLTVTSAQKNPTAFYLCASSIGGQGFYGYTFGSGTRLTVV.

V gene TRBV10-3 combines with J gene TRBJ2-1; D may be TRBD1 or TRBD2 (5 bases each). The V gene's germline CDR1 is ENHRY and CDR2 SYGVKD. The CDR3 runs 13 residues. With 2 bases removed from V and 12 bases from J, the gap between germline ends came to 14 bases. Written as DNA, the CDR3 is TGTGCCATCAGTGAGCGGGACCAATCAGGGCAGTTCTTC. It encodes CAISERDQSGQFF.

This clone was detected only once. In DNA form, the CDR3 reads TGTGCCAGCAGACCTAAGACTAGCGGGGGCAACACCGGGGAGCTGTTTTTT. Amino acids: CASRPKTSGGNTGELFF. This chain links TRBV7-9 with TRBJ2-2, with TRBD2 matching over 12 bases. Germline V gene sequence: CDR1 SEHNR, CDR2 FQNEAQ (reference sequence). Trimming at V came to 6 bases and at J to 2 bases, leaving 7 bases not matched to a gene. The CDR3 consists of 17 residues.

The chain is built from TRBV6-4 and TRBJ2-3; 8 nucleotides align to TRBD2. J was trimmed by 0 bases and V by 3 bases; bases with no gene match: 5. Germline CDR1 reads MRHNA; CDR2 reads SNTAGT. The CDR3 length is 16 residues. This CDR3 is CASSEGASGSTDTQYF. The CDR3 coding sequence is TGTGCCAGCAGTGAGGGGGCTAGCGGGAGCACAGATACGCAGTATTTT.